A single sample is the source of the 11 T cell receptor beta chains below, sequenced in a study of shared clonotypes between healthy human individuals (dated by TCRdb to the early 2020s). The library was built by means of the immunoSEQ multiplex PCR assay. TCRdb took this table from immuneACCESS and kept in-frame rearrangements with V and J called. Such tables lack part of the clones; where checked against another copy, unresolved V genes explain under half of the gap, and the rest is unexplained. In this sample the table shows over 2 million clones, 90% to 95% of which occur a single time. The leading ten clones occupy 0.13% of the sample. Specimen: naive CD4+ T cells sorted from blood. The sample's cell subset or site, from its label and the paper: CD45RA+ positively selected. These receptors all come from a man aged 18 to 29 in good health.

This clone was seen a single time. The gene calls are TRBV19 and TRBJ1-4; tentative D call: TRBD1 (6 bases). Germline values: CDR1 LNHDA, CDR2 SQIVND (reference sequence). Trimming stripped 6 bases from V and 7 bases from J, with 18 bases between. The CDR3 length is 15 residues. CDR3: CASRREKAGVEKLFF. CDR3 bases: TGTGCCAGTAGAAGAGAGAAGGCAGGGGTTGAAAAACTGTTTTTT.

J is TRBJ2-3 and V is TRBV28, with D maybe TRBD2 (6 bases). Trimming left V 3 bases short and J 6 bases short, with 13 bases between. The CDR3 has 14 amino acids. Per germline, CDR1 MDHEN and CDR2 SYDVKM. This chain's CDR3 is CASSFLNAGDTQYF. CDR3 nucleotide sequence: TGTGCCAGCAGTTTCCTAAACGCGGGGGATACGCAGTATTTT.

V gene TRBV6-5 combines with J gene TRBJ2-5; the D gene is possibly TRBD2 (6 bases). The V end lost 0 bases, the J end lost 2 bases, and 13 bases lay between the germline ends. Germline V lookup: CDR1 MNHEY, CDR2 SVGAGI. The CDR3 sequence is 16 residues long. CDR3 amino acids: CASSYSGGSGQETQYF. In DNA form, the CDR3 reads TGTGCCAGCAGTTACTCAGGAGGGTCGGGGCAAGAGACCCAGTACTTC.

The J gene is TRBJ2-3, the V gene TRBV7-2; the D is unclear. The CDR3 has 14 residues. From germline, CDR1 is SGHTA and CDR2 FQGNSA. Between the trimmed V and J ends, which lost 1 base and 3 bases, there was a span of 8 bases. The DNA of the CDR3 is TGTGCCAGCAGCTTAGATATAGCTACAGATACGCAGTATTTT. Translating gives CASSLDIATDTQYF.

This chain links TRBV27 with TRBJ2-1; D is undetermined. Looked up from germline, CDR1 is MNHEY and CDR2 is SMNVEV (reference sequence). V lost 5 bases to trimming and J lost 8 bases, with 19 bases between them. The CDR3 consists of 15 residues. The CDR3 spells CASSATVNVLDEQFF. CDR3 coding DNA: TGTGCCAGCAGTGCCACAGTCAATGTGCTCGATGAGCAGTTCTTC.

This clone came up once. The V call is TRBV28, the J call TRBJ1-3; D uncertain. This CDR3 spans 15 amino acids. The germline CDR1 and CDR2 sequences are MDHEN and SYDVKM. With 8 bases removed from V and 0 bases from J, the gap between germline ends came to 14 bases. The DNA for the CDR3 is TGTGCCAGCGGTATCTGGGCCTACTCTGGAAACACCATATATTTT. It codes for CASGIWAYSGNTIYF.

CDR3 loop: CAWTWGGSNYGYTF. The CDR3 DNA reads as TGTGCCTGGACCTGGGGAGGGTCTAACTATGGCTACACCTTC. The chain uses TRBV30 and TRBJ1-2; D uncertain. This CDR3 is built from 14 residues. From germline, CDR1 is GTSNPN and CDR2 SVGIG (reference sequence). Between the trimmed V and J ends, which lost 4 bases and 0 bases, there was a span of 12 bases.

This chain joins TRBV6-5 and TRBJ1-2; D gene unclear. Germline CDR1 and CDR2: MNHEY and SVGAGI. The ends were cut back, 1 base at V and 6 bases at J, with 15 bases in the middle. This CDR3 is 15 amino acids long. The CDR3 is CASSYLVPGRHGYTF. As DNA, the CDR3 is TGTGCCAGCAGTTACTTAGTACCGGGGAGGCATGGCTACACCTTC.

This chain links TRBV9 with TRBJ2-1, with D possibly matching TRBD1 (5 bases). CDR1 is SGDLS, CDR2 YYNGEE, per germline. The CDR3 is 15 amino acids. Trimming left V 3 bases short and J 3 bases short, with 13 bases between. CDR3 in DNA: TGTGCCAGCAGCGGTAGAGTAGGGGACTACAATGAGCAGTTCTTC. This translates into CASSGRVGDYNEQFF.

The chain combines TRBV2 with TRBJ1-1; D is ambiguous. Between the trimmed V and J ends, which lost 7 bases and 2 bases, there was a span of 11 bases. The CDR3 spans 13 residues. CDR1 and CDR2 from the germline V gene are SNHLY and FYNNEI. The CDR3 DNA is TGTGCCAGCACCGTTGTGCGAAACACTGAAGCTTTCTTT. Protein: CASTVVRNTEAFF.

The CDR3 spells CASSFQGSAETQYF. The CDR3 DNA reads as TGTGCCAGCAGCTTCCAGGGGAGTGCGGAGACCCAGTACTTC. This rearrangement joins TRBV5-6 to TRBJ2-5; perhaps TRBD1 as D (6 bases). Trimming removed 2 bases at V and 5 bases at J, with 13 bases between. Germline-derived CDR1 and CDR2 are SGHDT and YYEEEE. The CDR3 spans 14 residues.